This T cell receptor beta chain originates from a study of Graves' ophthalmopathy and Graves' hyperthyroidism. This clonotype was found many times. Germline lookup yields CDR1 SGHVS and CDR2 FQNEAQ. V shed 6 bases, J shed 3 bases, and the junction held 10 bases outside the gene matches. The CDR3 runs 15 residues. The sequenced template was RNA, covering the TCR beta CDR3 region. Second-round multiplex PCR came after a first-round RT-PCR that employed HTBI primers. Each CDR3 protein is one row after TCRdb ran MiXCR on the multiplex PCR reads. The sample consists of approximately 330,000 distinct CDR3 sequences, roughly 17% of them appearing once.

The source of this sequence is an adult man with Graves' ophthalmopathy. The rearrangement joins TRBV7-8 to TRBJ2-7; the match to TRBD2 covers 8 bases. The sample taken for sequencing was peripheral blood. The CDR3 nucleotides read TGTGCCAGCAGTCAGACTAGCGTAGCCCTCTACGAGCAGTACTTC. Amino acids: CASSQTSVALYEQYF. The variable domain in full, with the rest retrieved from reference TRBV7-8 and TRBJ2-7, is GAGVSQSPRYKVAKRGQDVALRCDPISGHVSLFWYQQALGQGPEFLTYFQNEAQLDKSGLPSDRFFAERPEGSVSTLKIQRTQQEDSAVYLCASSQTSVALYEQYFGPGTRLTVT.